The T cell receptor beta chain under discussion was sequenced for a study of cytomegalovirus exposure and HLA in healthy donors. Of note for this clone: The antigen is not known.

The primer mix had 60 Vbeta and 13 Jbeta primers. Profiling relied on immunoSEQ multiplex PCR, and the TCRdb table lists in-frame clones only, not all of them. Here the sample spans some 130,000 clones, approximately 80% being singletons. General observations from the study: Differences between HLA loci emerged in a later analysis of TCR association rates, with DRB1 most and HLA-C fewest.

There are 16 residues in the CDR3. Germline lookup yields CDR1 SGHVS and CDR2 FNYEAQ. V gave up 5 bases and J gave up 6 bases, with 20 bases separating them. The TCR was taken from a woman in her thirties or forties in good health and CMV-seronegative. The source material was PBMCs. This rearrangement joins TRBV7-6 to TRBJ2-1; perhaps TRBD2 as D (5 bases). The CDR3 DNA is TGTGCCAGCAGCCGAGGAGGTGCGGTGAAAGCCAATGAGCAGTTCTTC. Amino acid sequence: CASSRGGAVKANEQFF.